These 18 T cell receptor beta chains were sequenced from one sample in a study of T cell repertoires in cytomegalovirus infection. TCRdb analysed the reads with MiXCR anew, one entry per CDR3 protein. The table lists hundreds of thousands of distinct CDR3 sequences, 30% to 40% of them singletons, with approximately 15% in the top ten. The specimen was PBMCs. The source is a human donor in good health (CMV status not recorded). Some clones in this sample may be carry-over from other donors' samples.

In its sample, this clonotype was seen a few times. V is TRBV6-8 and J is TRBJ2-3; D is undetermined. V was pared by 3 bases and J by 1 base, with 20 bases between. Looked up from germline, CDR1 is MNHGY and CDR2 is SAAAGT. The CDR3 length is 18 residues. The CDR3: CASSYPLDRNAGTDTQYF. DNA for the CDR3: TGTGCCAGCAGTTATCCTCTGGACCGCAACGCAGGCACAGATACGCAGTATTTT.

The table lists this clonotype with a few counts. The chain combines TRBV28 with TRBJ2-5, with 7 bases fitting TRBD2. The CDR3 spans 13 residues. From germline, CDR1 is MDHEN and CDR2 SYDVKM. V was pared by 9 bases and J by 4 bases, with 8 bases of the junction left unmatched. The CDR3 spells CASTKRGRETQYF. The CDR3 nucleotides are TGTGCCAGTACAAAGCGGGGTCGAGAGACCCAGTACTTC. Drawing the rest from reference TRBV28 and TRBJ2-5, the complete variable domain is DVKVTQSSRYLVKRTGEKVFLECVQDMDHENMFWYRQDPGLGLRLIYFSYDVKMKEKGDIPEGYSVSREKKERFSLILESASTNQTSMYLCASTKRGRETQYFGPGTRLLVL.

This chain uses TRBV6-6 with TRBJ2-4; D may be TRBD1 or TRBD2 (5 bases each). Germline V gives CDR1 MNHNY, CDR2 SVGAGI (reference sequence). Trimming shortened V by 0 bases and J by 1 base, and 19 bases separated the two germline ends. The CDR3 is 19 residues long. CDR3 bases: TGTGCCAGCAGTTACTCAAAGGACGCCCAAGGGACGGCCAAAAACATTCAGTACTTC. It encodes CASSYSKDAQGTAKNIQYF.

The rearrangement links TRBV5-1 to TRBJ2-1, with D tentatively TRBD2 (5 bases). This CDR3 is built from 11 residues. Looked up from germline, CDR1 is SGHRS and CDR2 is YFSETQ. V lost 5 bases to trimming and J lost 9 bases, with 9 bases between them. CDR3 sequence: CASRTAGEQFF. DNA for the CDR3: TGCGCCAGCAGGACGGCGGGTGAGCAGTTCTTC.

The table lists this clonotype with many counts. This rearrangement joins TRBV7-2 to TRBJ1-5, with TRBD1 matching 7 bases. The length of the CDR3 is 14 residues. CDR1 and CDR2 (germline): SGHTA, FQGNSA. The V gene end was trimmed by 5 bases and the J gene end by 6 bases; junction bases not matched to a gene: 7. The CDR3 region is CASSQGGGSQPQHF. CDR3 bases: TGTGCCAGCAGCCAGGGGGGGGGCAGTCAGCCCCAGCATTTT.

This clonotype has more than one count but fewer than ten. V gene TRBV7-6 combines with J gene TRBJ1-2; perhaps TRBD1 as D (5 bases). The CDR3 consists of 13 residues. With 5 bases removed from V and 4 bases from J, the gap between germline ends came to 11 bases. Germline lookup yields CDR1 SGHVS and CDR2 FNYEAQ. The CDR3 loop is CASSPGLLYGYTF. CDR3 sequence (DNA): TGTGCCAGCAGCCCGGGACTGCTCTATGGCTACACCTTC.

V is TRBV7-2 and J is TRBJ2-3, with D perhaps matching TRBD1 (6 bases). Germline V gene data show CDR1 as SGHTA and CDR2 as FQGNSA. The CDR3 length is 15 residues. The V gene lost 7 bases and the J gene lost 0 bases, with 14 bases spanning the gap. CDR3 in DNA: TGTGCCAGCACCGCGACAGGTATTAGCACAGATACGCAGTATTTT. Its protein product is CASTATGISTDTQYF.

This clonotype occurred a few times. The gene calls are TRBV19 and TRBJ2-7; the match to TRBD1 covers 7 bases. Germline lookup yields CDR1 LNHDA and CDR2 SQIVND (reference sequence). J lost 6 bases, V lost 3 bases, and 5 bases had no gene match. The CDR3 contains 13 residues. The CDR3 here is CASSIRQGSEQYF. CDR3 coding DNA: TGTGCCAGTAGTATTCGACAGGGTTCCGAGCAGTACTTC. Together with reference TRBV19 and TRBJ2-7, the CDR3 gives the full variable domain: DGGITQSPKYLFRKEGQNVTLSCEQNLNHDAMYWYRQDPGQGLRLIYYSQIVNDFQKGDIAEGYSVSREKKESFPLTVTSAQKNPTAFYLCASSIRQGSEQYFGPGTRLTVT.

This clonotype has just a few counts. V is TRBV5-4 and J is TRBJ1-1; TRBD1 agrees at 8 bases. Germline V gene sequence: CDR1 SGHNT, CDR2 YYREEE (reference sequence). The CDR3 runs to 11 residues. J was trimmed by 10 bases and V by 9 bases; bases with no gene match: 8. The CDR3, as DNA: TGTGCCAAGCCACCCAGGGGGCTAGCTTTCTTT. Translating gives CAKPPRGLAFF.

The CDR3 protein is CASRPEGGYSPLHF. The DNA for the CDR3 is TGTGCCAGTAGACCCGAGGGGGGTTATTCACCCCTCCACTTT. The rearrangement links TRBV19 to TRBJ1-6, with D possibly TRBD1 on 6 matching bases. V lost 6 bases, J lost 8 bases, and 14 bases lay in between. The CDR3 covers 14 residues. The germline V gene has CDR1 LNHDA and CDR2 SQIVND (reference sequence). Combining the CDR3 with reference TRBV19 and TRBJ1-6 gives the whole variable domain DGGITQSPKYLFRKEGQNVTLSCEQNLNHDAMYWYRQDPGQGLRLIYYSQIVNDFQKGDIAEGYSVSREKKESFPLTVTSAQKNPTAFYLCASRPEGGYSPLHFGNGTRLTVT.

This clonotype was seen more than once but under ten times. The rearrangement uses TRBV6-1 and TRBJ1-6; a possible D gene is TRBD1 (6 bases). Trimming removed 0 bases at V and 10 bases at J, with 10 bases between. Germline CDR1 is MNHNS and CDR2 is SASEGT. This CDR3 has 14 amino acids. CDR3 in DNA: TGTGCCAGCAGTGAAGCGTACAGGGAGTCACCCCTCCACTTT. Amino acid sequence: CASSEAYRESPLHF.

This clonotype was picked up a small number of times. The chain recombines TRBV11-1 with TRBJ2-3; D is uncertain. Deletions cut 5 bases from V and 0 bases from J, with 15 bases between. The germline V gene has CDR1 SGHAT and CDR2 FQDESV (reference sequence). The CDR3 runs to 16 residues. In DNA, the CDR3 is TGTGCCAGCAGCCCCCGAACCACAATTAGCACAGATACGCAGTATTTT. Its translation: CASSPRTTISTDTQYF.

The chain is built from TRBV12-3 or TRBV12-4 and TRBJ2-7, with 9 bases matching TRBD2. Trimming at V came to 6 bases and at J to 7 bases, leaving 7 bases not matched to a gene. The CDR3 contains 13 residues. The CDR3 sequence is CASSSGLAREQYF. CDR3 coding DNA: TGTGCCAGCAGCTCGGGACTAGCCCGGGAGCAGTACTTC.

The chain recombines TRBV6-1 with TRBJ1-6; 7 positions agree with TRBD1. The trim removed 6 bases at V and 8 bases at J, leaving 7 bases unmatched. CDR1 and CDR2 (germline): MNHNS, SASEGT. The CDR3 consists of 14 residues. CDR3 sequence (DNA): TGTGCCAGCAGCGTGACAGGGACCCATTCACCCCTCCACTTT. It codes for CASSVTGTHSPLHF.

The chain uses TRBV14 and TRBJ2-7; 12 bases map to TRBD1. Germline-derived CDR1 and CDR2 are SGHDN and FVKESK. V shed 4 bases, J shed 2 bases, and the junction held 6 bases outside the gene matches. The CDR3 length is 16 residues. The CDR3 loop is CASSPSGTGGTYEQYF. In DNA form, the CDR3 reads TGTGCCAGCAGCCCTTCCGGGACAGGGGGCACCTACGAGCAGTACTTC. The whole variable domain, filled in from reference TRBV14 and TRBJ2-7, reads EAGVTQFPSHSVIEKGQTVTLRCDPISGHDNLYWYRRVMGKEIKFLLHFVKESKQDESGMPNNRFLAERTGGTYSTLKVQPAELEDSGVYFCASSPSGTGGTYEQYFGPGTRLTVT.

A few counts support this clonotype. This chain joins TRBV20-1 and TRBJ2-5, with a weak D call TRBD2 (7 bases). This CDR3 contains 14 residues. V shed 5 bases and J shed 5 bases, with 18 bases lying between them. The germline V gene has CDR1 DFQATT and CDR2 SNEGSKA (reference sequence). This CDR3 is CSASAWGGQETQYF. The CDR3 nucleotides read TGCAGTGCTTCAGCGTGGGGGGGCCAGGAGACCCAGTACTTC.

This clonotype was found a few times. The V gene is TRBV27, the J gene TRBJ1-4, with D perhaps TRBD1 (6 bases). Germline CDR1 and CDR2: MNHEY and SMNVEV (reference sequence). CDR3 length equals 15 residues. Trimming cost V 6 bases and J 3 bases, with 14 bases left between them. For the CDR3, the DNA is TGTGCCAGCAGCCCAACAGGGCAGTCTAATGAAAAACTGTTTTTT. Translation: CASSPTGQSNEKLFF.

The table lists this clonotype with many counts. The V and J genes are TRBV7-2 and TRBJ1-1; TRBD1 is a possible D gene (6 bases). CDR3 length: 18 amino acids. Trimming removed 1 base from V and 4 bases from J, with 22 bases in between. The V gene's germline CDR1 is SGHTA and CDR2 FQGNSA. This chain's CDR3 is CASSLGGRVGRGGTEAFF. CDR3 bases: TGTGCCAGCAGCTTAGGAGGACGGGTGGGGAGGGGGGGCACTGAAGCTTTCTTT.